This T cell receptor beta chain came from a study of T cell responses to AZD1222 COVID-19 vaccine. General study results and limits: Spike-spanning, vaccine-associated CD4 TCRs were dominant at 160-218 and 743-854. Every sample of the repertoires postdated the peak T cell response.

V gave up 2 bases and J gave up 7 bases; unmatched junction bases: 7. This CDR3 comprises 14 residues. Germline V CDR1 and CDR2: SGHTA, FQGNSA. Comment on this clone: Antigen specificity is unknown.

Assay: immunoSEQ multiplex PCR; the TCRdb copy retains only in-frame clones and omits some. Of about 220,000 clones listed, approximately 94% were seen once; the top ten hold 1%. The receptor's source is an adult in good health. The rearrangement uses TRBV7-2 and TRBJ1-2; 7 bases align to TRBD1. Sequenced material: peripheral blood, taken on day 0 of MenACWY control vaccination. The CDR3 DNA follows: TGTGCCAGCAGCTTACAGGGGGAACTTAGTGGCTACACCTTC. Translation gives CASSLQGELSGYTF.